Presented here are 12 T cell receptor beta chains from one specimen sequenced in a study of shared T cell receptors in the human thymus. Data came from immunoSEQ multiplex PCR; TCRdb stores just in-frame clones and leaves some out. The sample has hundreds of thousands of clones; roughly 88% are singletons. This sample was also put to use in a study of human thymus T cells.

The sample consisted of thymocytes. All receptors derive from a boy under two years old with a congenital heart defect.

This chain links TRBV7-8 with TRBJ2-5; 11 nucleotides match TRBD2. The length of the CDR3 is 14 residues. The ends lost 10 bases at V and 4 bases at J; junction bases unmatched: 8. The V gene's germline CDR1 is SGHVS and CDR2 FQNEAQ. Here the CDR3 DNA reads TGTGCCACCCTAGCGGGAGGAAGACTAGAGACCCAGTACTTC. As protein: CATLAGGRLETQYF. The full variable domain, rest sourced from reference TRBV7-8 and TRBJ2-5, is GAGVSQSPRYKVAKRGQDVALRCDPISGHVSLFWYQQALGQGPEFLTYFQNEAQLDKSGLPSDRFFAERPEGSVSTLKIQRTQQEDSAVYLCATLAGGRLETQYFGPGTRLLVL.

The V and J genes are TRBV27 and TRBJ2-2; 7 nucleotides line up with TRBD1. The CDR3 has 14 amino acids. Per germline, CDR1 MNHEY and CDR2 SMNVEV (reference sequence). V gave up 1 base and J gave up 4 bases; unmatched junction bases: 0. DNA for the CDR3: TGTGCCAGCAGTTTATACAGGGGCACCGGGGAGCTGTTTTTT. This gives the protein CASSLYRGTGELFF.

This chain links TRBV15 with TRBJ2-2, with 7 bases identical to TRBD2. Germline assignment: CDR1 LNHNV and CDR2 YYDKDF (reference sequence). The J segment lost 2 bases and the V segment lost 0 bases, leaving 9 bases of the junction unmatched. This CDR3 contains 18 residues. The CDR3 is CATSRDRATSHNTGELFF. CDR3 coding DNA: TGTGCCACCAGCAGAGATCGTGCGACTAGCCACAACACCGGGGAGCTGTTTTTT.

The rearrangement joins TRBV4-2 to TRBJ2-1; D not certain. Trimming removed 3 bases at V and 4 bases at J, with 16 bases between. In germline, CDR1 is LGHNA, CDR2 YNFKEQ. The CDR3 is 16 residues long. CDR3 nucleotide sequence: TGTGCCAGCAGCCACCCGAGTGGGCAGATATACAATGAGCAGTTCTTC. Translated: CASSHPSGQIYNEQFF.

The chain's CDR3 is CASSPINPGHWDRRQYF. As DNA, the CDR3 is TGTGCCAGCTCACCGATAAACCCGGGACATTGGGACCGTAGGCAGTATTTT. This sequence joins TRBV18 and TRBJ2-3, with D perhaps matching TRBD1 (6 bases). V dropped 3 bases and J dropped 11 bases, with 27 bases sitting between them. This CDR3 has 17 amino acids. Germline loops: CDR1 KGHSH, CDR2 LQKENI.

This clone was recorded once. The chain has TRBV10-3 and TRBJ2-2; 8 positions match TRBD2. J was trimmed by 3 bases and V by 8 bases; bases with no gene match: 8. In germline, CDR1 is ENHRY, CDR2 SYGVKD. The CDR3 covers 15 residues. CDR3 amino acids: CAIGRLAGDTGELFF. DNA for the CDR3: TGTGCCATCGGCCGTCTAGCGGGCGACACCGGGGAGCTGTTTTTT.

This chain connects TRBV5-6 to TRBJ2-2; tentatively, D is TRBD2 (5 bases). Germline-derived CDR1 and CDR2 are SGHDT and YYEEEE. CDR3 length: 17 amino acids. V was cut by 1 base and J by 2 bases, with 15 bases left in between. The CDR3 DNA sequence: TGTGCCAGCAGCTTGTACTCTCGGAGGCTAAACACCGGGGAGCTGTTTTTT. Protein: CASSLYSRRLNTGELFF. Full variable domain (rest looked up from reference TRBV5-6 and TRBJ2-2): DAGVTQSPTHLIKTRGQQVTLRCSPKSGHDTVSWYQQALGQGPQFIFQYYEEEERQRGNFPDRFSGHQFPNYSSELNVNALLLGDSALYLCASSLYSRRLNTGELFFGEGSRLTVL.

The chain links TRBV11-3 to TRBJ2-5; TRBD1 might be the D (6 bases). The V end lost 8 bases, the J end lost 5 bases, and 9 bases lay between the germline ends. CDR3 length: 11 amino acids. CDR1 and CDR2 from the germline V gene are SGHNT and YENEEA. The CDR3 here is CASSRGETQYF. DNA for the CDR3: TGTGCCAGCTCGAGGGGGGAGACCCAGTACTTC.

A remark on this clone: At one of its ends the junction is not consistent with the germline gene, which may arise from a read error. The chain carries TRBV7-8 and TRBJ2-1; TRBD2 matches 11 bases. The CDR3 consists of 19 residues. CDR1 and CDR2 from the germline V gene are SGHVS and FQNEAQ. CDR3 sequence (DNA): TGTGCCAGCAGCCACGGGACTAGCGGCAATACTTCTATCTACAATGGGCAGTTCTTC. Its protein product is CASSHGTSGNTSIYNGQFF.

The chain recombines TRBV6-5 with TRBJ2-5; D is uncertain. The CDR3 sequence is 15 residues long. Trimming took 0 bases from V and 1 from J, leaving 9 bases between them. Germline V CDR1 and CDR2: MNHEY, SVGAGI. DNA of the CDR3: TGTGCCAGCAGTTACTCGGCCAGGTCCCAAGAGACCCAGTACTTC. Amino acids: CASSYSARSQETQYF.

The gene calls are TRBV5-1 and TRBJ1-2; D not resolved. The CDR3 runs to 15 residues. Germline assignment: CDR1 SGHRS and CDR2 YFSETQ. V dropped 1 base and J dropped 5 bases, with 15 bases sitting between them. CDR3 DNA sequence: TGCGCCAGCAGCTTGAACCCGTCACTCCCTTATGGCTACACCTTC. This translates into CASSLNPSLPYGYTF. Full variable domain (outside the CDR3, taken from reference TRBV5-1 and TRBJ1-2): KAGVTQTPRYLIKTRGQQVTLSCSPISGHRSVSWYQQTPGQGLQFLFEYFSETQRNKGNFPGRFSGRQFSNSRSEMNVSTLELGDSALYLCASSLNPSLPYGYTFGSGTRLTVV.

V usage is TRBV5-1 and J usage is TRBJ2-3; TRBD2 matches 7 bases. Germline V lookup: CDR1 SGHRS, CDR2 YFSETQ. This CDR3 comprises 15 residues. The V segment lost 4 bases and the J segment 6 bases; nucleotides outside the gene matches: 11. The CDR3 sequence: CASSPGGLRRDTQYF. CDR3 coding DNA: TGCGCCAGCAGCCCCGGGGGGTTGCGGAGGGATACGCAGTATTTT.